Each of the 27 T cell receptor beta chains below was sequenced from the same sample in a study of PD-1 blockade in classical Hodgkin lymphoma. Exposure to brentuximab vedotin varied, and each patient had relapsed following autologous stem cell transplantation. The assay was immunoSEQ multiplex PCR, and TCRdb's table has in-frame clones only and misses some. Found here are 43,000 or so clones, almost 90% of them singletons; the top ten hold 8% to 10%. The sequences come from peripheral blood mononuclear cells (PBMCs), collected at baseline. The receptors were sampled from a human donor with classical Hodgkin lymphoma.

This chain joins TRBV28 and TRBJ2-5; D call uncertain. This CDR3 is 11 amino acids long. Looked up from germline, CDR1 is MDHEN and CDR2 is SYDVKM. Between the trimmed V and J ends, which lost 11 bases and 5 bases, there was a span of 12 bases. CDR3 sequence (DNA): TGTGCCCCTTCGGCTTCGGAGACCCAGTACTTC. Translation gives CAPSASETQYF.

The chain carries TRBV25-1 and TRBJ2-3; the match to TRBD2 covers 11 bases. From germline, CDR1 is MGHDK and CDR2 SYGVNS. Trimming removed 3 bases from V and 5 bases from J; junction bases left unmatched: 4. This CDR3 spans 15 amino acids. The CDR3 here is CASSDSGRVVDTQYF. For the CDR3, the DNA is TGTGCCAGCAGTGATAGCGGGAGGGTTGTAGATACGCAGTATTTT.

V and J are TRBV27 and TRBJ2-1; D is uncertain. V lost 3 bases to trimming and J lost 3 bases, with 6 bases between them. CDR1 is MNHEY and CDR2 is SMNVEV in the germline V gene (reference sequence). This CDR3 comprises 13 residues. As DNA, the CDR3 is TGTGCCAGCAGTTTTGTCGGCTACAATGAGCAGTTCTTC. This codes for CASSFVGYNEQFF.

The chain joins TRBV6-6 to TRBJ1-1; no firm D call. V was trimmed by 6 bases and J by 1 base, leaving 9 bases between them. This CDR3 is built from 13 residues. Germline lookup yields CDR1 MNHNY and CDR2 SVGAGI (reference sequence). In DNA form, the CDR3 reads TGTGCCAGCAGCTTGGACCGGAACACTGAAGCTTTCTTT. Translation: CASSLDRNTEAFF.

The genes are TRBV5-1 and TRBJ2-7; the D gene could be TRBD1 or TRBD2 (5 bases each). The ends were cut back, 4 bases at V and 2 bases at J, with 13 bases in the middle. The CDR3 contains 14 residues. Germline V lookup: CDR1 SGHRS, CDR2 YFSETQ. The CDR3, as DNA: TGCGCCAGCAGCCCCCAGTCGGGGCCCTACGAGCAGTACTTC. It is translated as CASSPQSGPYEQYF.

Here the CDR3 reads CASSEADPWTYEQYF. DNA for the CDR3: TGTGCCAGCAGTGAAGCGGACCCCTGGACCTACGAGCAGTACTTC. J is TRBJ2-7 and V is TRBV2; D unresolved. The CDR3 is made up of 15 amino acids. The germline gives CDR1 SNHLY, CDR2 FYNNEI. Trimming took off 0 bases at V and 2 bases at J, with 11 bases between the two ends.

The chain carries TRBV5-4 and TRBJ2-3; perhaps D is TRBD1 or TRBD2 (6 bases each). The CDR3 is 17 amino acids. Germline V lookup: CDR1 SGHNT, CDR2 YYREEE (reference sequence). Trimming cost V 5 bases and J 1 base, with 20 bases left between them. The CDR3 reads CASRGGGGAHGTDTQYF. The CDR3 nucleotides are TGTGCCAGCAGGGGAGGTGGGGGCGCGCATGGCACAGATACGCAGTATTTT.

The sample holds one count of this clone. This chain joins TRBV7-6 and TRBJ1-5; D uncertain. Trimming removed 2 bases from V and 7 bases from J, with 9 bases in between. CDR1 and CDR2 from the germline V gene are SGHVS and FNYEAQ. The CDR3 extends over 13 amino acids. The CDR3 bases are TGTGCCAGCAGCTTAACGGTAGGGCAGCCCCAGCATTTT. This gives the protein CASSLTVGQPQHF.

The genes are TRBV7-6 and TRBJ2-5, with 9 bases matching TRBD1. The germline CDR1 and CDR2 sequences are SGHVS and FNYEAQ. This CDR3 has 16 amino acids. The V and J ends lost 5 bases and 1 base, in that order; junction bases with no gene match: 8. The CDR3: CASSLGTGTAQETQYF. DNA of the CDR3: TGTGCCAGCAGCCTCGGGACAGGGACCGCCCAAGAGACCCAGTACTTC.

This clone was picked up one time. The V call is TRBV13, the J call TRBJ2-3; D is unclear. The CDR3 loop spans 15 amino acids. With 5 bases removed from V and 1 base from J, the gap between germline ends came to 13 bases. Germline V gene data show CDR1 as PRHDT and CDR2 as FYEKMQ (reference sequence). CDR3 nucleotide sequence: TGTGCCAGCAGCCAATTTTCGGCAGGCACAGATACGCAGTATTTT. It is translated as CASSQFSAGTDTQYF.

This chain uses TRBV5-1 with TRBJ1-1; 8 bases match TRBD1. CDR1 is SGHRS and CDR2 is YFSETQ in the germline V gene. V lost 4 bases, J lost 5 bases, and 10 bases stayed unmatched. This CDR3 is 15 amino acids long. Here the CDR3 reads CASSVQTTGETEAFF. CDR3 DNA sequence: TGCGCCAGCAGCGTACAAACGACAGGGGAAACTGAAGCTTTCTTT.

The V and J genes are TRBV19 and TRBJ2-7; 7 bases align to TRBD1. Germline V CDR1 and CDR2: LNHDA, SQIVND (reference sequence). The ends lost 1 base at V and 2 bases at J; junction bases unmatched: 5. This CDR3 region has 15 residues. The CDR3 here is CASSIGQGSTYEQYF. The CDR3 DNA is TGTGCCAGTAGTATAGGACAGGGATCAACCTACGAGCAGTACTTC.

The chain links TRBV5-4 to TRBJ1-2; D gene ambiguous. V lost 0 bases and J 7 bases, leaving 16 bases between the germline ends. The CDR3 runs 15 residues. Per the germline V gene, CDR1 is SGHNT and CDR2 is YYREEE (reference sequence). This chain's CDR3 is CASSLVGWQASGYTF. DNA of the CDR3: TGTGCCAGCAGCTTGGTCGGATGGCAGGCGAGTGGCTACACCTTC.

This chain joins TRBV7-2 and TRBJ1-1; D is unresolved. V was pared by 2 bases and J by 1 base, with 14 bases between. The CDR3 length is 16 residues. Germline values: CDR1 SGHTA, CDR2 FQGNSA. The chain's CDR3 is CASSLMAQAGNTEAFF. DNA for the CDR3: TGTGCCAGCAGCTTAATGGCGCAGGCGGGGAACACTGAAGCTTTCTTT.

The CDR3 region has the DNA TGCGCCAGCAGCAGGGACACCGGGGAGCTGTTTTTT. It yields the protein CASSRDTGELFF. The gene calls are TRBV5-1 and TRBJ2-2; D is unclear. Germline V gene sequence: CDR1 SGHRS, CDR2 YFSETQ. Trimming took off 4 bases at V and 3 bases at J, with 4 bases between the two ends. This CDR3 is built from 12 residues.

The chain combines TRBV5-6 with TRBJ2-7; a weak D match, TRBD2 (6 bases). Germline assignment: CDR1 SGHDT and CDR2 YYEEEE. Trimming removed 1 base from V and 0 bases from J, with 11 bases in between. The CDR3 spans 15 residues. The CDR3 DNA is TGTGCCAGCAGCTTGTTCGGGGGAGGCTCCTACGAGCAGTACTTC. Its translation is CASSLFGGGSYEQYF.

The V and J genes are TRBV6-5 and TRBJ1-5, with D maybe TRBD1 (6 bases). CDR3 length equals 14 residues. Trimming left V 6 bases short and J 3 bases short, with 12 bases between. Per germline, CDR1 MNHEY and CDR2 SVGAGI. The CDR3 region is CASSPRGLNQPQHF. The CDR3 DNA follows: TGTGCCAGCAGCCCCCGGGGGCTCAATCAGCCCCAGCATTTT.

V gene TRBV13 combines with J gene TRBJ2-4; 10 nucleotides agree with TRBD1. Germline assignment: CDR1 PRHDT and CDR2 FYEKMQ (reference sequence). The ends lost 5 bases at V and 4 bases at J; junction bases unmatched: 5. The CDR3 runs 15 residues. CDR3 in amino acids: CASSLLGQGKNIQYF. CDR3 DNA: TGTGCCAGCAGCCTTCTGGGACAGGGGAAAAACATTCAGTACTTC.

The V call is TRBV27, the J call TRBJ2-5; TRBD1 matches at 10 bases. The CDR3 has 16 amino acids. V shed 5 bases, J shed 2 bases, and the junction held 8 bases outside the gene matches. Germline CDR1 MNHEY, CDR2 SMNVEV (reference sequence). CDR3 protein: CASSPSTGGSQETQYF. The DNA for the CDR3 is TGTGCCAGCAGTCCTTCGACAGGGGGCTCGCAAGAGACCCAGTACTTC.

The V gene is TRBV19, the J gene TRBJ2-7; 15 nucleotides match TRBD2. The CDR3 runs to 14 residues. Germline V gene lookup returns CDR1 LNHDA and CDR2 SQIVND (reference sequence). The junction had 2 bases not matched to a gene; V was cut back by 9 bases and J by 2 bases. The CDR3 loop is CASRTSGGAYEQYF. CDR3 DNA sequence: TGTGCCAGCCGGACTAGCGGGGGGGCCTACGAGCAGTACTTC.

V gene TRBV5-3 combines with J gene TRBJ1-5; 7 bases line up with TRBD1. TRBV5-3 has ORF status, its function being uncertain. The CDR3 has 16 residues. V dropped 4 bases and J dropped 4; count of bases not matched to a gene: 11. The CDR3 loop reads CARSPGDREGNQPQHF. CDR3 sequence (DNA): TGTGCCAGAAGCCCTGGTGACAGGGAGGGTAATCAGCCCCAGCATTTT.

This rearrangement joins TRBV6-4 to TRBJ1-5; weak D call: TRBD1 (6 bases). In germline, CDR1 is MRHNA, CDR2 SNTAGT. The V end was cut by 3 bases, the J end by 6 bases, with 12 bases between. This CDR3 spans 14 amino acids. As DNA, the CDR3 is TGTGCCAGCAGTGAAGGGGGGGCAGGTCAGCCCCAGCATTTT. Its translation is CASSEGGAGQPQHF.

The CDR3 protein is CASSSTGQGVFSPLHF. CDR3 DNA sequence: TGTGCCAGCAGCTCAACCGGACAGGGGGTTTTTTCACCCCTCCACTTT. The rearrangement uses TRBV7-8 and TRBJ1-6, with 10 bases that match TRBD1. The CDR3 spans 16 residues. Germline values: CDR1 SGHVS, CDR2 FQNEAQ. The J segment lost 9 bases and the V segment lost 4 bases, leaving 9 bases of the junction unmatched.

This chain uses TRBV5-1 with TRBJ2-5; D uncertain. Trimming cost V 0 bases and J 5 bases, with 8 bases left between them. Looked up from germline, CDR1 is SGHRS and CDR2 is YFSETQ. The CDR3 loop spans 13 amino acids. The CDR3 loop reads CASSLVPVETQYF. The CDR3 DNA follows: TGCGCCAGCAGCTTGGTACCGGTGGAGACCCAGTACTTC.

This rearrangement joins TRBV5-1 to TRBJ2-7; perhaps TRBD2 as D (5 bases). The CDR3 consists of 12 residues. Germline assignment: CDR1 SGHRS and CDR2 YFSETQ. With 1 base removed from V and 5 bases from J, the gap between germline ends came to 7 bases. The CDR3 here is CASSLTRNEQYF. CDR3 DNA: TGCGCCAGCAGCTTGACTAGAAACGAGCAGTACTTC.

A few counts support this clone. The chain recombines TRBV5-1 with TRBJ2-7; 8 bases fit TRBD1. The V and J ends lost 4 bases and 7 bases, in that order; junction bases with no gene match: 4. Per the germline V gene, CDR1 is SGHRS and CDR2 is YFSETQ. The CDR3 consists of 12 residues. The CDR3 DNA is TGCGCCAGCAGCGCCGACAGGGGAGAGCAGTACTTC. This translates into CASSADRGEQYF.

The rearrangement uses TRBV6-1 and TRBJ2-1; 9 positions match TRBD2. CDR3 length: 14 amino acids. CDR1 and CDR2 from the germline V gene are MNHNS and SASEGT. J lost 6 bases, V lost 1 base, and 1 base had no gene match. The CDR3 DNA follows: TGTGCCAGCAGTGAAGGGCGGGAGGGCAATGAGCAGTTCTTC. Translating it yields CASSEGREGNEQFF.